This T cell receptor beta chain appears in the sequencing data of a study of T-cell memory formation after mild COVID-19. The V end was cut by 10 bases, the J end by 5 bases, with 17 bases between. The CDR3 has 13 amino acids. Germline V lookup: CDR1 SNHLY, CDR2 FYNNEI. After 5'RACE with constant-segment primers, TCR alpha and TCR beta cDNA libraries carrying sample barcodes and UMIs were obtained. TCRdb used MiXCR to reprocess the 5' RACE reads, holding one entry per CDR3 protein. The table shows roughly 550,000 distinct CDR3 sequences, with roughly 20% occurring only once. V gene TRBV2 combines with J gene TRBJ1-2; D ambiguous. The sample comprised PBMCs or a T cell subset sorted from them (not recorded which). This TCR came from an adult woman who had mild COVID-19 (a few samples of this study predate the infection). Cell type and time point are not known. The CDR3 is CATGGIAGYGYTF. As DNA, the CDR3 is TGTGCCACCGGCGGGATCGCAGGTTATGGCTACACCTTC.